This TCR beta chain came from a study of blood T cell repertoires in COVID-19. Study in general: COVID-19 samples collected from the United States, Italy and Spain covered acute and convalescent phases. T cells, B-cell-depleted T cells, or PBMCs supplied cDNA or gDNA.

Under the authors' procedure: Reference gene primer amplification in the assay estimated nucleated cell counts. Libraries were prepared by immunoSEQ multiplex PCR; TCRdb keeps only in-frame clonotypes and omits some of them. For V, J and clone size, that table is used; D and trimming come from the DNA. Of roughly 420,000 clones in the sample, around 87% are singletons; the top ten hold 0.97%. V lost 3 bases, J lost 9 bases, and 9 bases stayed unmatched. The CDR3 sequence is 15 residues long. Germline loops: CDR1 MNHEY, CDR2 SMNVEV (reference sequence). Enrolled through a virtual design, the participants were between roughly 18 and 90 years of age and came from 24 US areas.

The clonotype comes from a woman in her twenties or thirties with acute COVID-19. This sequence joins TRBV27 and TRBJ2-7, with 12 nucleotides matching TRBD2. The sequenced sample was PBMCs or T cells enriched from blood (not recorded which). CDR3 coding DNA: TGTGCCAGCAGTTTCTCCGGGACTAGCGGGTTATTGCAGTACTTC. It codes for CASSFSGTSGLLQYF.